This T cell receptor (beta chain) was sequenced for a study of shared clonotypes between healthy human individuals. Study results and limitations: In contrast to clonotypes shared by all four donors, non-shared clonotypes had lower generation probabilities. The small donor group covered limited genetic and exposure diversity. Rarefaction showed that sequencing of sorted subsets was incomplete (despite large depth).

Selected positively for CCR7 and CD45RO-negative, naive CD8 cells excluded terminally differentiated effector memory CD45RA+ cells. Original methodology: ImmunoSEQ gave junction-only sequences without quality scores, so filtering differed. TCRdb keeps only in-frame clones here, not all; method: immunoSEQ multiplex PCR. The V and J calls and clone size come from that table; D and trimming were worked out from the DNA. This sample carries millions of clones, about 93% of them seen once, and the ten largest clones take 1.5% to 2%. A remark on this clone: Its antigen is not identified.

Trimming pared 7 bases from V and 3 bases from J, leaving 12 bases between. The CDR3 has 13 residues. Germline CDR1 and CDR2: SGHTA and FQGNSA. The source is a man younger than 30 in good health. Some clones in this sample may be carry-over from other donors' samples. The sequencing input was naive CD8+ T cells from PBMCs. The chain employs TRBV7-2 and TRBJ1-2, with D possibly TRBD1 on 6 matching bases. The CDR3 loop reads CASTRRGDYGYTF. The CDR3 nucleotides read TGTGCCAGCACCCGGAGGGGGGACTATGGCTACACCTTC.